This is a list of T cell receptor beta chains from one sample in a study of shared clonotypes between healthy human individuals. This table comes from immunoSEQ multiplex PCR, and its TCRdb copy is limited to in-frame clones, with some not included. The table shows about 590,000 clones, with 95% to 96% occurring only once. The sequenced sample consisted of naive CD8+ T cells sorted from blood. The source is a woman in her twenties or thirties in good health. Each CDR3 is given with its conserved first and last residue. Each record gives: V gene, J gene, CDR3 protein.

TRBV2	TRBJ1-6	CASSAGQGNSPLHF
TRBV27	TRBJ1-4	CASSLTGGNEKLFF
TRBV5-1	TRBJ2-3	CASSLLRRGTPDTQYF
TRBV28	TRBJ1-4	CASSFPTNEKLFF
TRBV19	TRBJ2-7	CASSIESGSSYEQYF
TRBV6-1	TRBJ2-5	CASSEGAGWETQYF
TRBV28	TRBJ2-2	CASSLTSGRVGAGELFF
TRBV5-6	TRBJ2-1	CASSLLGGASYNEQFF
TRBV29-1	TRBJ1-5	CSVVLDANNQPQHF
TRBV9	TRBJ2-7	CASSETNGEQYF
TRBV29-1	TRBJ1-5	CSVATGVSSNQPQHF
TRBV28	TRBJ1-4	CASSDQLTGVWEKLFF
TRBV29-1	TRBJ2-1	CSVLSGLSSSYNEQFF
TRBV30	TRBJ1-5	CAWSRGKSQPQHF
TRBV20-1	TRBJ1-2	CSASLHGYTF
TRBV15	TRBJ2-3	CATSRQLAGEVDTQYF
TRBV5-4	TRBJ1-1	CASSPAGGGMNTEAFF
TRBV28	TRBJ2-3	CASSVSTDFTDTQYF
TRBV28	TRBJ1-2	CAHMRGAETNYGYTF
TRBV19	TRBJ2-2	CASSDREGAYPNTGELFF